This record concerns one TCR beta chain sequence. What it recognizes is unknown. The data were obtained in a study of identical twins. One entry per CDR3 protein, called by TCRdb with MiXCR from the 5' RACE reads. The table has 1.5 million to 2 million distinct CDR3 sequences, around 33% seen once; the top ten hold less than 0.35%. Germline V gene lookup returns CDR1 ENHRY and CDR2 SYGVKD. Germline trimming cut 5 bases from V and 2 bases from J; bases unmatched to any gene: 6. The CDR3 is made up of 15 amino acids. General study findings and limits: Its conclusions, products of cross-sectional statistical analysis, did not come from following the same donors. Excess sharing between twins was weaker in beta out-of-frame sequences.

The receptor was derived from a newborn girl in good health. The chain uses TRBV10-3 and TRBJ2-3; 8 nucleotides match TRBD2. Sequenced sample: cord blood. The CDR3 loop is CAISRRGDITDTQYF. In nucleotides, the CDR3 is TGTGCCATCAGTCGGCGGGGGGACATCACAGATACGCAGTATTTT.